The 31 T cell receptor beta chains presented below share a single source sample, sequenced in a study of T cells in localized non-small cell lung cancer. Clones were sequenced by immunoSEQ multiplex PCR, and TCRdb holds only the in-frame ones, with some missing. The table has tens of thousands of clones, 70% to 90% seen once. The starting material was peripheral blood, obtained before any cancer treatment. Source of these receptors: a female donor of 60 years or more with stage I lung adenocarcinoma.

This clone turned up a few times. The chain recombines TRBV2 with TRBJ1-1; unclear D gene. The CDR3 runs to 13 residues. Germline assignment: CDR1 SNHLY and CDR2 FYNNEI. The V end was cut by 8 bases, the J end by 5 bases, with 15 bases between. CDR3 sequence: CASRRSGGTEAFF. In nucleotides, the CDR3 is TGTGCCAGCCGCAGGAGTGGCGGAACTGAAGCTTTCTTT.

This chain joins TRBV5-1 and TRBJ1-2; no clear D gene. The CDR3 loop spans 13 amino acids. Trimming stripped 4 bases from V and 4 bases from J, with 11 bases between. Germline loops: CDR1 SGHRS, CDR2 YFSETQ. CDR3 coding DNA: TGCGCCAGCAGCCCAGCAACAACCTATGGCTACACCTTC. Protein product: CASSPATTYGYTF.

This chain uses TRBV27 with TRBJ2-5; either TRBD1 or TRBD2 may fit D (5 bases each). Germline V gene lookup returns CDR1 MNHEY and CDR2 SMNVEV (reference sequence). CDR3 length: 14 residues. Deletions cut 3 bases from V and 2 bases from J, with 10 bases between. This CDR3 is CASSFSGTQETQYF. The CDR3 nucleotides are TGTGCCAGCAGTTTCTCAGGGACGCAAGAGACCCAGTACTTC.

The rearrangement joins TRBV7-8 to TRBJ2-3, with D hard to call. The germline gives CDR1 SGHVS, CDR2 FQNEAQ. The CDR3 length is 15 residues. The V end was cut by 5 bases, the J end by 6 bases, with 18 bases between. The CDR3 coding sequence is TGTGCCAGCAGCCGACTTCTAGTGGACGGGGATACGCAGTATTTT. As protein: CASSRLLVDGDTQYF.

The chain recombines TRBV7-9 with TRBJ2-1; D may be TRBD1 (6 bases). The CDR3 runs 15 residues. From germline, CDR1 is SEHNR and CDR2 FQNEAQ (reference sequence). The V end was cut by 2 bases, the J end by 8 bases, with 16 bases between. The CDR3, as DNA: TGTGCCAGCAGCTTATTGGGACATACAGACGATGAGCAGTTCTTC. Translation gives CASSLLGHTDDEQFF.

This chain uses TRBV18 with TRBJ1-1; D gene unclear. V lost 2 bases and J lost 6, with 4 bases in between. The germline gives CDR1 KGHSH, CDR2 LQKENI. CDR3 size: 11 residues. The DNA of the CDR3 is TGTGCCAGCTCACCAGCCGCTGAAGCTTTCTTT. Translating gives CASSPAAEAFF.

CDR3 region: CASTLRGPYEQYF. The CDR3 DNA sequence: TGTGCCAGCACCCTGCGGGGGCCCTACGAGCAGTACTTC. V usage is TRBV5-6 and J usage is TRBJ2-7; weak D call: TRBD2 (7 bases). The CDR3 spans 13 residues. V was clipped by 6 bases and J by 2 bases, with 12 bases between them. CDR1 is SGHDT, CDR2 YYEEEE, per germline.

This chain uses TRBV10-3 with TRBJ2-4; perhaps TRBD2 as D (6 bases). CDR1 ENHRY and CDR2 SYGVKD come from the germline V gene. The CDR3 has 15 residues. Trimming took off 5 bases at V and 9 bases at J, with 20 bases between the two ends. The CDR3 coding sequence is TGTGCCATCAGTTCCGGACTAACCCAAGAAGCCATTCAGTACTTC. Its translation is CAISSGLTQEAIQYF.

The rearrangement uses TRBV4-2 and TRBJ2-7, with TRBD2 matching over 10 bases. The CDR3 totals 14 residues. CDR1 and CDR2 from the germline V gene are LGHNA and YNFKEQ. The V segment lost 3 bases and the J segment 4 bases; nucleotides outside the gene matches: 3. The CDR3 region is CASSHGTSEYEQYF. CDR3 nucleotide sequence: TGTGCCAGCAGCCATGGGACTAGCGAGTACGAGCAGTACTTC.

The chain employs TRBV10-3 and TRBJ2-7; tentative D call: TRBD1 (5 bases). Trimming took 9 bases from V and 2 from J, leaving 11 bases between them. This CDR3 contains 12 residues. Germline-derived CDR1 and CDR2 are ENHRY and SYGVKD. The CDR3 protein is CAIRDSTYEQYF. The CDR3 DNA sequence: TGTGCCATTAGAGACAGTACCTACGAGCAGTACTTC.

V and J are TRBV5-1 and TRBJ2-4; D possibly corresponds to TRBD2 (5 bases). Germline V gives CDR1 SGHRS, CDR2 YFSETQ. The CDR3 loop spans 16 amino acids. V was clipped by 4 bases and J by 0 bases, with 14 bases between them. CDR3 sequence reads: CASSPITGIAKNIQYF. The CDR3, as DNA: TGCGCCAGCAGCCCCATCACGGGGATAGCCAAAAACATTCAGTACTTC.

The chain combines TRBV18 with TRBJ1-2, with D tentatively TRBD1 (5 bases). Between the trimmed V and J ends, which lost 1 base and 2 bases, there was a span of 8 bases. CDR1 is KGHSH, CDR2 LQKENI, per germline. The CDR3 runs 14 residues. CDR3 protein: CASSPREGNYGYTF. The DNA of the CDR3 is TGTGCCAGCTCACCACGTGAGGGGAACTATGGCTACACCTTC.

The V call is TRBV5-6, the J call TRBJ1-2, with D possibly matching TRBD1 (6 bases). Germline assignment: CDR1 SGHDT and CDR2 YYEEEE. The ends were cut back, 0 bases at V and 6 bases at J, with 12 bases in the middle. CDR3 length: 14 amino acids. In nucleotides, the CDR3 is TGTGCCAGCAGCTTGGGACAGGCGTTAAATGGCTACACCTTC. Translation: CASSLGQALNGYTF.

Comment on this clone: The junction departs from germline at one end; a sequencing error may be responsible. The chain recombines TRBV5-1 with TRBJ2-1, with D perhaps TRBD2 (6 bases). Germline V gene sequence: CDR1 SGHRS, CDR2 YFSETQ. The CDR3 contains 15 residues. The CDR3 loop is CASGLDGTPHNEQFF. In DNA form, the CDR3 reads TGCGCCAGCGGCTTAGACGGGACTCCTCACAATGAGCAGTTCTTC.

The chain links TRBV6-5 to TRBJ2-1; no definite D call. Germline assignment: CDR1 MNHEY and CDR2 SVGAGI. The ends were cut back, 2 bases at V and 5 bases at J, with 10 bases in the middle. The CDR3 spans 14 residues. CDR3 in DNA: TGTGCCAGCAGTTACGATTCTTACGACAATGAGCAGTTCTTC. Protein: CASSYDSYDNEQFF.

The V call is TRBV27, the J call TRBJ1-1; D may be TRBD1 (5 bases). The CDR3 is made up of 16 amino acids. Trimming took 4 bases from V and 3 from J, leaving 18 bases between them. Germline values: CDR1 MNHEY, CDR2 SMNVEV (reference sequence). CDR3 bases: TGTGCCAGCAGTTCCCAGGGACGTTCAATTTACACTGAAGCTTTCTTT. Amino acids: CASSSQGRSIYTEAFF.

CDR3 amino acids: CASSEPGDATNEKLFF. The CDR3 DNA is TGTGCCAGCAGTGAACCCGGCGATGCAACTAATGAAAAACTGTTTTTT. The V call is TRBV6-1, the J call TRBJ1-4; no firm D call. V lost 2 bases and J 0 bases, leaving 10 bases between the germline ends. This CDR3 comprises 16 residues. Germline V gene data show CDR1 as MNHNS and CDR2 as SASEGT.

The V and J genes are TRBV19 and TRBJ2-1; 13 bases align to TRBD2. Germline CDR1 reads LNHDA; CDR2 reads SQIVND (reference sequence). This CDR3 contains 15 residues. V shed 4 bases, J shed 9 bases, and the junction held 6 bases outside the gene matches. The CDR3 spells CASSTTSGGVLEQFF. CDR3 bases: TGTGCCAGTAGTACCACTAGCGGGGGGGTGCTTGAGCAGTTCTTC.

The chain combines TRBV28 with TRBJ2-3; D not certain. Germline V CDR1 and CDR2: MDHEN, SYDVKM. The CDR3 covers 13 residues. V was pared by 4 bases and J by 0 bases, with 5 bases between. CDR3 in DNA: TGTGCCAGCAGTTCGCCTAGCACAGATACGCAGTATTTT. Translating gives CASSSPSTDTQYF.

Here the CDR3 reads CASRLRGSNEQFF. As DNA, the CDR3 is TGTGCCAGCCGCCTCCGGGGTAGTAATGAGCAGTTCTTC. This chain links TRBV7-8 with TRBJ2-1, with D possibly TRBD2 on 5 matching bases. CDR1 and CDR2 (germline): SGHVS, FQNEAQ. This CDR3 is built from 13 residues. V was clipped by 8 bases and J by 7 bases, with 15 bases between them. Complete variable domain (other parts from reference TRBV7-8 and TRBJ2-1): GAGVSQSPRYKVAKRGQDVALRCDPISGHVSLFWYQQALGQGPEFLTYFQNEAQLDKSGLPSDRFFAERPEGSVSTLKIQRTQQEDSAVYLCASRLRGSNEQFFGPGTRLTVL.

The rearrangement links TRBV6-1 to TRBJ2-7, with no clear D. V shed 7 bases and J shed 1 base, with 5 bases lying between them. This CDR3 is built from 11 residues. Germline lookup yields CDR1 MNHNS and CDR2 SASEGT. CDR3 in amino acids: CASMSSYEQYF. In DNA, the CDR3 is TGTGCCAGCATGTCTTCCTACGAGCAGTACTTC.

The chain has TRBV5-5 and TRBJ1-3; D ambiguous. In germline, CDR1 is SGHKS, CDR2 YYEKEE (reference sequence). This CDR3 has 13 amino acids. V lost 4 bases, J lost 2 bases, and 7 bases lay in between. CDR3 coding DNA: TGTGCCAGCAGCGCCTCTACTGGAAACACCATATATTTT. Its protein product is CASSASTGNTIYF.

This chain connects TRBV5-1 to TRBJ1-3; D is unclear. Germline CDR1 and CDR2: SGHRS and YFSETQ. V was clipped by 0 bases and J by 0 bases, with 10 bases between them. The CDR3 is 16 amino acids. Here the CDR3 reads CASSLEAPSSGNTIYF. CDR3 nucleotide sequence: TGCGCCAGCAGCTTGGAGGCGCCGAGCTCTGGAAACACCATATATTTT.

The V and J genes are TRBV7-3 and TRBJ2-2, with 13 bases aligning to TRBD2. The CDR3 is made up of 15 amino acids. The junction had 3 bases not matched to a gene; V was cut back by 5 bases and J by 6 bases. Germline CDR1 SGHTA, CDR2 FQGTGA. The DNA of the CDR3 is TGTGCCAGCAGCCCTACTAGCGGGAGGGCCGGGGAGCTGTTTTTT. Its protein is CASSPTSGRAGELFF.

The chain carries TRBV9 and TRBJ2-2; 10 bases align to TRBD2. The V segment lost 4 bases and the J segment 1 base; nucleotides outside the gene matches: 4. CDR1 SGDLS and CDR2 YYNGEE come from the germline V gene. The CDR3 loop spans 16 amino acids. CDR3 in amino acids: CASSPRTSGNTGELFF. The CDR3 DNA reads as TGTGCCAGCAGCCCCAGGACTAGCGGGAACACCGGGGAGCTGTTTTTT.

The V and J genes are TRBV27 and TRBJ1-3; 9 bases are a match to TRBD1. J gave up 4 bases and V 6 bases, and 10 bases lay outside the gene matches. Germline assignment: CDR1 MNHEY and CDR2 SMNVEV (reference sequence). The CDR3 is 16 amino acids. The CDR3 loop reads CASRGPGTGNGNTIYF. CDR3 in DNA: TGTGCCAGCAGAGGTCCCGGGACAGGGAACGGAAACACCATATATTTT.

The rearrangement uses TRBV6-4 and TRBJ1-6; a possible D gene is TRBD1 (5 bases). Trimming shortened V by 6 bases and J by 2 bases, and 5 bases separated the two germline ends. The CDR3 loop spans 13 amino acids. CDR1 MRHNA and CDR2 SNTAGT come from the germline V gene. CDR3 region: CASRDTYNSPLHF. The CDR3 coding sequence is TGTGCCAGCAGGGACACCTATAATTCACCCCTCCACTTT.

The chain uses TRBV28 and TRBJ1-5; no definite D call. V was pared by 7 bases and J by 4 bases, with 8 bases between. The CDR3 has 12 residues. Germline assignment: CDR1 MDHEN and CDR2 SYDVKM. CDR3 sequence: CASMETNQPQHF. CDR3 nucleotide sequence: TGTGCCAGCATGGAAACAAATCAGCCCCAGCATTTT.

V is TRBV18 and J is TRBJ2-1; 8 bases match TRBD2. CDR1 is KGHSH, CDR2 LQKENI, per germline. The V and J ends lost 0 bases and 9 bases, in that order; junction bases with no gene match: 4. The CDR3 is 14 residues long. The CDR3 region has the DNA TGTGCCAGCTCACCACCGGATAGCGGGGTTGAGCAGTTCTTC. This translates into CASSPPDSGVEQFF.

This clone was picked up one time. This chain links TRBV7-9 with TRBJ1-1; tentative D call: TRBD1 (6 bases). Trimming took 5 bases from V and 3 from J, leaving 16 bases between them. Germline assignment: CDR1 SEHNR and CDR2 FQNEAQ (reference sequence). This CDR3 contains 15 residues. The CDR3 loop reads CASSPWGGADTEAFF. As DNA, the CDR3 is TGTGCCAGCAGCCCCTGGGGGGGGGCGGACACTGAAGCTTTCTTT.

The V and J genes are TRBV7-3 and TRBJ1-2; 11 bases map to TRBD1. Germline V gene sequence: CDR1 SGHTA, CDR2 FQGTGA. CDR3 size: 14 residues. The trim removed 5 bases at V and 4 bases at J, leaving 3 bases unmatched. The CDR3 loop is CASSRTGGSYGYTF. CDR3 coding DNA: TGTGCCAGCAGCCGGACAGGGGGCAGCTATGGCTACACCTTC. Complete variable domain (other parts from reference TRBV7-3 and TRBJ1-2): GAGVSQTPSNKVTEKGKYVELRCDPISGHTALYWYRQSLGQGPEFLIYFQGTGAADDSGLPNDRFFAVRPEGSVSTLKIQRTERGDSAVYLCASSRTGGSYGYTFGSGTRLTVV.